What follows describes a single T cell receptor (beta chain). Its antigen is unidentified. This may be a read error, as it is one base from a much larger clone. Next came a second PCR, run for roughly 6 to 11 cycles, which used a sample-barcoded 5' primer along with a J-beta primer mix. TCRdb passed the 5' RACE reads through MiXCR, listing each CDR3 protein once. The sample records under 1,000,000 distinct CDR3 sequences, approximately 35% being singletons. The CDR3 loop spans 17 amino acids. Trimming stripped 0 bases from V and 3 bases from J, with 15 bases between. The germline gives CDR1 LGHNA, CDR2 YSLEER. The data belong to a study of blood T cells in healthy people across ages. Study-wide points: A greater number of naive CD4+ cells and higher diversity distinguished long-lived donors from aged donors. Diversity of TCR beta per million T cells declined in a roughly linear way with age. CMV infection status of these donors was not known.

Sequenced sample: blood. This TCR was sampled from a man aged 18 to 29 in good health. The chain links TRBV4-3 to TRBJ2-1, with D possibly being TRBD2 (6 bases). Here the CDR3 reads CASSQDAVGGIYNEQFF. CDR3 DNA: TGCGCCAGCAGCCAAGATGCCGTGGGGGGAATCTACAATGAGCAGTTCTTC.